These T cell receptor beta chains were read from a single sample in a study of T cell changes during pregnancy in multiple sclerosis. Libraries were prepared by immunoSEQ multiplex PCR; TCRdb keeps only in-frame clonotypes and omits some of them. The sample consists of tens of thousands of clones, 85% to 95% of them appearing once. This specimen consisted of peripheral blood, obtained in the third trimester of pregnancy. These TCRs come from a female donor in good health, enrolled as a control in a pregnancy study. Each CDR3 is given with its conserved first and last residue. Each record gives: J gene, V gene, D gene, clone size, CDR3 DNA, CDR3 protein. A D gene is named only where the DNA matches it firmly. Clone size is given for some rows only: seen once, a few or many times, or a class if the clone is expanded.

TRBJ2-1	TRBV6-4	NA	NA	TGTGCCAGCAGCTCGAGGGGGGGCGGGAGTAGTGAGCAGTTCTTC	CASSSRGGGSSEQFF
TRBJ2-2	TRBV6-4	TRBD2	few	TGTGCCAGCAGTGGGACTAGCGGGAACACCGGGGAGCTGTTTTTT	CASSGTSGNTGELFF
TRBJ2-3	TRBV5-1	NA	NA	TGCGCCAGCAGCTCACAAACGACAGGAACCACAGATACGCAGTATTTT	CASSSQTTGTTDTQYF
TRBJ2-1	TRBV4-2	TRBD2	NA	TGTGCCAGCAGCCAAGTACTAGCGGGGGGGAGCCGCTCCTACAATGAGCAGTTCTTC	CASSQVLAGGSRSYNEQFF
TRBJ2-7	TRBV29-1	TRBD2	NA	TGCAGCGTTGGGGCGGGGGGCGAGCAGTACTTC	CSVGAGGEQYF
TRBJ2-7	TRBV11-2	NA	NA	TGTGCCAGCAGCCCGCCGGTCGCTACCTACGAGCAGTACTTC	CASSPPVATYEQYF
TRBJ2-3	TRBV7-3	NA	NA	TGTGCCAGCAGCTTAACCCCCTCCCTAGATACGCAGTATTTT	CASSLTPSLDTQYF
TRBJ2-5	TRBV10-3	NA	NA	TGTGCCATCAGTGAGGGGGGGACCCAAGAGACCCAGTACTTC	CAISEGGTQETQYF
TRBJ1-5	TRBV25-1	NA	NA	TGTGCCAGCAGTGAGGGAGGGGGTCAGCCCCAGCATTTT	CASSEGGGQPQHF
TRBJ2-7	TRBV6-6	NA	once	TGTGCCAGCAGTTACGATCGGGAGTCGGGCGAGCAGTACTTC	CASSYDRESGEQYF
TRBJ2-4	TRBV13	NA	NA	TGTGCCAGCAGCCCCCCCCGCACGGTCATTCAGTACTTC	CASSPPRTVIQYF
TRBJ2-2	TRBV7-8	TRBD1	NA	TGTGCCAGCAGCACCCGACAGGGGGCCGGGGAGCTGTTTTTT	CASSTRQGAGELFF
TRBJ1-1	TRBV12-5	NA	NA	TGTGCTAGTGGTTTGGATGCCGCGGGACGGATGAACACTGAAGCTTTCTTT	CASGLDAAGRMNTEAFF
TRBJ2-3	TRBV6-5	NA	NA	TGTGCCAGCAGGCCAGGGGATGGAGATACGCAGTATTTT	CASRPGDGDTQYF
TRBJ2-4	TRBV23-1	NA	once	TGCGCCAGCAGTCCGCCGGGACTCAATCCGGACTTC	CASSPPGLNPDF
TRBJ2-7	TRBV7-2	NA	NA	TGTGCCAGCAGCCCCGGACTCCTCTACGAGCAGTACTTC	CASSPGLLYEQYF
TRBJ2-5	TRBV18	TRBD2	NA	TGTGCCAGCTCACCTCGCGGGGGGGCTTCAGAGACCCAGTACTTC	CASSPRGGASETQYF
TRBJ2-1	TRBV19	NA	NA	TGTGCCAGTAGTACCCCCAGCTCCTACAATGAGCAGTTCTTC	CASSTPSSYNEQFF
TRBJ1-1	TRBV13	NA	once	TGTGCCAGCAGCCGGGAGCAGGGTAGGACTGAAGCTTTCTTT	CASSREQGRTEAFF
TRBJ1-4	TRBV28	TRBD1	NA	TGTGCCAGCAGTTTAATCACCGGGACAGGGATAAGTGAAAAACTGTTTTTT	CASSLITGTGISEKLFF
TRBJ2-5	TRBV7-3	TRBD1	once	TGTGCCAGCAGCTTAAGTTTCTGGGACAGGGGGCTTGGGGAGACCCAGTACTTC	CASSLSFWDRGLGETQYF
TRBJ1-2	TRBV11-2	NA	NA	TGTGCCAGCACCGAACAGGGCTATGGCTACACCTTC	CASTEQGYGYTF
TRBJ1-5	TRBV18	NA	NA	TGTGCCAGCTCACCACCTGGGCTGAGCAATCAGCCCCAGCATTTT	CASSPPGLSNQPQHF
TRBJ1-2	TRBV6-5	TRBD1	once	TGTGCCAGCAGGAGACAGGGAACTAACTATGGCTACACCTTC	CASRRQGTNYGYTF
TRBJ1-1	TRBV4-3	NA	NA	TGCGCCAGCAGCCAAGAAGAGGGCGGCCTAAGGGCTGAAGCTTTCTTT	CASSQEEGGLRAEAFF
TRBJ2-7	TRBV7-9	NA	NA	TGTGCCAGCAGCTTAGTGAGTCTAGCCCCCTACGAGCAGTACTTC	CASSLVSLAPYEQYF
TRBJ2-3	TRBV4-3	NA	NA	TGCGCCAGCAGCCTTCGCGGCACAGATACGCAGTATTTT	CASSLRGTDTQYF
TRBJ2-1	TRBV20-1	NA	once	TGCAGTGTAAGCTATGGCAATGAGCAGTTCTTC	CSVSYGNEQFF
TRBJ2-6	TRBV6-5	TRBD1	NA	TGTGCCAGCAGGGACAGGGGATCTGGGGCCAACGTCCTGACTTTC	CASRDRGSGANVLTF
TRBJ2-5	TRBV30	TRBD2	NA	TGTGCCTGGAGTAGAACTAGCGGGTTTGGGGAGACCCAGTACTTC	CAWSRTSGFGETQYF
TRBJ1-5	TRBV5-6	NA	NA	TGTGCCAGCAGCACGAACCTGGGGGGTCAGCCCCAGCATTTT	CASSTNLGGQPQHF
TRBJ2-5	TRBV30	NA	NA	TGTGCCTGGAGTGCGGAGACCCAGTACTTC	CAWSAETQYF
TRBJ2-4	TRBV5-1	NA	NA	TGCGCCAGCAGCTTGGCAAGGCAGGGGGGCAAAAACATTCAGTACTTC	CASSLARQGGKNIQYF
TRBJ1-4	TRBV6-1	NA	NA	TGTGCCAGCAGGTCTAGGGGGACTAATGAAAAACTGTTTTTT	CASRSRGTNEKLFF
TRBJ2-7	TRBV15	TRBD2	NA	TGTGCCACCAGCAGAGGGAGGACTAGCGGGGACGAGCAGTACTTC	CATSRGRTSGDEQYF
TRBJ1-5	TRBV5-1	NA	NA	TGCGCCAGCAGCTTGGGTACGGGACACCAGCCCCAGCATTTT	CASSLGTGHQPQHF
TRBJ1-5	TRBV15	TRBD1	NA	TGTGCCACCAGCAGAGATCCGACAGGGATGGGTCAGCCCCAGCATTTT	CATSRDPTGMGQPQHF
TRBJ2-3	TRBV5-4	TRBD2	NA	TGTGCCAGCACCCCGGGGGGGGGCACAGATACGCAGTATTTT	CASTPGGGTDTQYF
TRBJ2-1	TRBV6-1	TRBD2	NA	TGTGCCAGCGGAACCGGAACTAGCGGTGAGCAGTTCTTC	CASGTGTSGEQFF